This T cell receptor (beta chain) was profiled in a study of blood T cell repertoires in COVID-19. The overall study: Italy, Spain and the United States were the sources of the convalescent and acute COVID-19 samples.

Method: immunoSEQ multiplex PCR; TCRdb's copy keeps in-frame clones and lacks some. The repertoire holds around 260,000 clones, with 80% to 90% as singletons. CDR1 and CDR2 (germline): LNHDA, SQIVND (reference sequence). The CDR3 extends over 14 amino acids. V shed 5 bases and J 3 bases; nucleotides not matched to a gene: 5. The chain joins TRBV19 to TRBJ2-5, with 8 bases fitting TRBD1. Specimen: peripheral blood. The receptor comes from an older woman with COVID-19, enrolled during active disease. This CDR3 is CASSAQGGEETQYF. CDR3 in DNA: TGTGCCAGTAGTGCACAGGGGGGAGAAGAGACCCAGTACTTC.